Detailed here is one T cell receptor beta chain. The data were taken from a study of T cell responses to AZD1222 COVID-19 vaccine. Measured with immunoSEQ multiplex PCR; TCRdb has only the in-frame clones, and not every one. This table holds around 88,000 clones, 70% to 90% found once. The V end was cut by 7 bases, the J end by 2 bases, with 18 bases between. The CDR3 totals 16 residues. Germline assignment: CDR1 LNHDA and CDR2 SQIVND (reference sequence). The input for sequencing was peripheral blood, taken on day 0 of AZD1222 vaccination. This chain joins TRBV19 and TRBJ1-5; D gene ambiguous. The receptor was isolated from an adult in good health. The CDR3 bases are TGTGCCAGTAAGGAGTATTGGGGAGGTGGCAATCAGCCCCAGCATTTT. Translated, it gives CASKEYWGGGNQPQHF.